The 30 T cell receptor beta chains listed next were all sequenced from one sample in a study of CD8 T cells in Susac syndrome. After extraction with the RNeasy kit, 0.5 to 1 ug of the RNA was reverse transcribed using random hexamers. TCRdb independently ran MiXCR on the immunoSEQ multiplex PCR reads; one entry per CDR3 protein. The sample holds a few hundred thousand distinct CDR3 sequences, 89% seen once. Specimen: CD8+ T cells from PBMCs. The receptors stem from a human donor with multiple sclerosis.

This clonotype was detected only a few times. This rearrangement joins TRBV6-2 or TRBV6-3 to TRBJ2-7; D uncertain. The CDR3 runs to 14 residues. V shed 0 bases and J shed 3 bases, with 9 bases lying between them. CDR1 is MNHEY and CDR2 is SVGEGT in the germline V gene. CDR3 sequence: CASSYSPASYEQYF. CDR3 coding DNA: TGTGCCAGCAGTTACTCCCCGGCCAGCTACGAGCAGTACTTC.

The J gene is TRBJ2-6, the V gene TRBV20-1; 8 bases fit TRBD1. The CDR3 is made up of 21 amino acids. V shed 6 bases, J shed 1 base, and the junction held 23 bases outside the gene matches. Germline values: CDR1 DFQATT, CDR2 SNEGSKA (reference sequence). The CDR3 is CSAQRIETGERARSGANVLTF. In DNA, the CDR3 is TGCAGTGCGCAACGAATCGAGACAGGGGAAAGGGCCCGATCTGGGGCCAACGTCCTGACTTTC.

The rearrangement links TRBV11-2 to TRBJ2-7; D tentatively fits TRBD1 or TRBD2 (6 bases each). The CDR3 extends over 13 amino acids. Germline lookup yields CDR1 SGHAT and CDR2 FQNNGV. Trimming pared 5 bases from V and 5 bases from J, leaving 13 bases between. CDR3 nucleotides: TGTGCCAGCAGCAAGACAGGCGGGAACGAGCAGTACTTC. Protein product: CASSKTGGNEQYF.

This rearrangement joins TRBV6-2 or TRBV6-3 to TRBJ2-7; 9 bases match TRBD2. V lost 8 bases to trimming and J lost 5 bases; unmatched junction nucleotides: 10. Germline assignment: CDR1 MNHEY and CDR2 SVGEGT. This CDR3 has 14 amino acids. DNA of the CDR3: TGTGCCAGCTCTCCGGGACTAGCTTGGCACGAGCAGTACTTC. It translates to CASSPGLAWHEQYF.

The chain employs TRBV20-1 and TRBJ2-1; TRBD2 might be the D (5 bases). The CDR3 loop spans 15 amino acids. V was clipped by 4 bases and J by 3 bases, with 16 bases between them. CDR1 DFQATT and CDR2 SNEGSKA come from the germline V gene (reference sequence). Here the CDR3 DNA reads TGCAGTGCTATAGAGCCCTACGGAGGCTACAATGAGCAGTTCTTC. This translates into CSAIEPYGGYNEQFF.

On this clonotype itself: Germline is not matched at one junction end, which may reflect a read error. The chain joins TRBV7-6 to TRBJ2-7; 16 bases are shared with TRBD2. The CDR3 totals 16 residues. Germline CDR1 and CDR2: SGHVS and FNYEAQ. DNA of the CDR3: TGTGCTAGCAGCTCGGGACTAGCGGGAGGGCCCTCCGAGCAGTACTTC. It encodes CASSSGLAGGPSEQYF.

V gene TRBV2 combines with J gene TRBJ1-2; D remains ambiguous. This CDR3 has 15 residues. V was trimmed by 1 base and J by 4 bases, leaving 13 bases between them. Germline CDR1 SNHLY, CDR2 FYNNEI. CDR3 DNA: TGTGCCAGCAGTGAAGGGTCCGAGAGGATCTATGGCTACACCTTC. Its protein is CASSEGSERIYGYTF.

The J gene is TRBJ2-5, the V gene TRBV7-9; D perhaps matches TRBD2 (6 bases). Trimming pared 6 bases from V and 4 bases from J, leaving 21 bases between. Germline lookup yields CDR1 SEHNR and CDR2 FQNEAQ (reference sequence). The CDR3 runs 16 residues. This CDR3 reads CASSPRGGGLSETQYF. The CDR3 nucleotides read TGTGCCAGCAGTCCCCGGGGTGGGGGACTCTCAGAGACCCAGTACTTC.

The chain joins TRBV9 to TRBJ2-3, with D possibly being TRBD2 (6 bases). The CDR3 is made up of 16 amino acids. The V and J ends lost 3 bases and 0 bases respectively, with 14 bases between them. Per the germline V gene, CDR1 is SGDLS and CDR2 is YYNGEE. The DNA of the CDR3 is TGTGCCAGCAGCGAATTCGGGCGGGAAAGCACAGATACGCAGTATTTT. The encoded protein is CASSEFGRESTDTQYF.

The chain has TRBV20-1 and TRBJ2-7, with 11 bases identical to TRBD2. J lost 5 bases, V lost 0 bases, and 9 bases had no gene match. CDR1 DFQATT and CDR2 SNEGSKA come from the germline V gene (reference sequence). The length of the CDR3 is 16 residues. The CDR3 bases are TGCAGTGCTAGAGATCACGGGCTAGCGGGAGGCAACGAGCAGTACTTC. Translating it yields CSARDHGLAGGNEQYF.

The chain couples TRBV29-1 to TRBJ1-2, with D tentatively TRBD1 (6 bases). CDR3 length equals 14 residues. Trimming shortened V by 6 bases and J by 4 bases, and 18 bases separated the two germline ends. Germline V gives CDR1 SQVTM, CDR2 ANQGSEA. DNA for the CDR3: TGCAGCGTGCCTGGGGGGGGGCGGACCTATGGCTACACCTTC. This sequence encodes CSVPGGGRTYGYTF.

The J gene is TRBJ2-1, the V gene TRBV28, with D possibly TRBD1 on 5 matching bases. V lost 2 bases to trimming and J lost 5 bases, with 13 bases between them. Germline V lookup: CDR1 MDHEN, CDR2 SYDVKM. The length of the CDR3 is 15 residues. CDR3 region: CASSLTPRQHNEQFF. Here the CDR3 DNA reads TGTGCCAGCAGTTTAACCCCACGACAGCACAATGAGCAGTTCTTC.

The V and J genes are TRBV2 and TRBJ1-1, with 8 bases aligning to TRBD1. The CDR3 is 14 amino acids. Germline V gene data show CDR1 as SNHLY and CDR2 as FYNNEI. J was trimmed by 8 bases and V by 1 base; bases with no gene match: 6. CDR3 nucleotide sequence: TGTGCCAGCAGTGAAGGGGGGACAGGCATCGAAGCTTTCTTT. Translation: CASSEGGTGIEAFF.

J is TRBJ1-4 and V is TRBV9, with 9 bases that match TRBD1. Germline loops: CDR1 SGDLS, CDR2 YYNGEE. The V and J ends lost 2 bases and 4 bases, in that order; junction bases with no gene match: 6. The CDR3 has 16 residues. CDR3 residues: CASSVRPGQGNEKLFF. The CDR3, as DNA: TGTGCCAGCAGCGTGCGGCCGGGACAGGGTAATGAAAAACTGTTTTTT.

The chain uses TRBV29-1 and TRBJ2-5; TRBD1 matches 7 bases. The ends lost 5 bases at V and 4 bases at J; junction bases unmatched: 10. The CDR3 has 14 amino acids. Per germline, CDR1 SQVTM and CDR2 ANQGSEA. The CDR3 DNA follows: TGCAGCGTTCGGCTATCGGGACAGCTAGAGACCCAGTACTTC. It is translated as CSVRLSGQLETQYF.

The chain joins TRBV20-1 to TRBJ1-2; the D is unclear. CDR3 length equals 13 residues. Germline V gene lookup returns CDR1 DFQATT and CDR2 SNEGSKA (reference sequence). The ends were cut back, 0 bases at V and 4 bases at J, with 9 bases in the middle. CDR3 nucleotides: TGCAGTGCTAGAGATCCCCATGGCTATGGCTACACCTTC. This codes for CSARDPHGYGYTF.

V gene TRBV27 combines with J gene TRBJ1-5; D gene ambiguous. CDR1 and CDR2 from the germline V gene are MNHEY and SMNVEV (reference sequence). This CDR3 is 13 amino acids long. The germline V and J ends were trimmed by 3 bases and 4 bases, with 7 bases remaining between them. CDR3 coding DNA: TGTGCCAGCAGTTTTACCGTAAATCAGCCCCAGCATTTT. It yields the protein CASSFTVNQPQHF.

The chain employs TRBV27 and TRBJ2-7; D tentatively fits TRBD1 or TRBD2 (7 bases each). Trimming shortened V by 9 bases and J by 2 bases, and 17 bases separated the two germline ends. CDR1 and CDR2 from the germline V gene are MNHEY and SMNVEV (reference sequence). This CDR3 is 14 amino acids long. CDR3 coding DNA: TGTGCCAGTACTAGCGCCAGGGGGACCTACGAGCAGTACTTC. It translates to CASTSARGTYEQYF.

V usage is TRBV2 and J usage is TRBJ1-5; D unclear. V lost 3 bases and J 4 bases, leaving 16 bases between the germline ends. The CDR3 has 16 amino acids. Germline assignment: CDR1 SNHLY and CDR2 FYNNEI. CDR3 in DNA: TGTGCCAGCAGTGAGTCTCTCCTGGTATGGAATCAGCCCCAGCATTTT. Protein sequence: CASSESLLVWNQPQHF. Filled out from reference TRBV2 and TRBJ1-5, the complete variable domain reads EPEVTQTPSHQVTQMGQEVILRCVPISNHLYFYWYRQILGQKVEFLVSFYNNEISEKSEIFDDQFSVERPDGSNFTLKIRSTKLEDSAMYFCASSESLLVWNQPQHFGDGTRLSIL.

This rearrangement joins TRBV15 to TRBJ2-1; 14 bases are shared with TRBD2. The length of the CDR3 is 17 residues. V shed 1 base and J 6 bases; nucleotides not matched to a gene: 5. Germline CDR1 reads LNHNV; CDR2 reads YYDKDF (reference sequence). CDR3 protein: CATSRGLAGGPANEQFF. CDR3 bases: TGTGCCACCAGCAGAGGACTAGCGGGAGGGCCGGCCAATGAGCAGTTCTTC.

CDR3 in DNA: TGTGCCAGCAGCTTCTTTGGAAGCTCCTACGAGCAGTACTTC. Its protein is CASSFFGSSYEQYF. The V call is TRBV5-6, the J call TRBJ2-7; D is ambiguous. The germline gives CDR1 SGHDT, CDR2 YYEEEE. The CDR3 is made up of 14 amino acids. With 2 bases removed from V and 0 bases from J, the gap between germline ends came to 9 bases.

This clonotype was seen just once. This chain joins TRBV6-2 or TRBV6-3 and TRBJ2-1; 12 nucleotides align to TRBD2. Looked up from germline, CDR1 is MNHEY and CDR2 is SVGEGT. Trimming removed 4 bases from V and 2 bases from J; junction bases left unmatched: 6. CDR3 length: 17 residues. In DNA, the CDR3 is TGTGCCAGCAGTTCAGTACTAGCGGGAGGAACCTACAATGAGCAGTTCTTC. This sequence encodes CASSSVLAGGTYNEQFF.

The J gene is TRBJ1-5, the V gene TRBV11-1; no firm D call. V lost 4 bases and J lost 4, with 8 bases in between. Germline V gives CDR1 SGHAT, CDR2 FQDESV (reference sequence). This CDR3 has 13 residues. The CDR3 here is CASSSTGNQPQHF. In DNA, the CDR3 is TGTGCCAGCAGCTCAACCGGAAATCAGCCCCAGCATTTT.

The J gene is TRBJ2-7, the V gene TRBV6-2 or TRBV6-3; weak D call: TRBD1 (5 bases). This CDR3 comprises 12 residues. From germline, CDR1 is MNHEY and CDR2 SVGEGT. Trimming removed 7 bases at V and 4 bases at J, with 11 bases between. The CDR3: CASKNQGYEQYF. CDR3 DNA sequence: TGTGCCAGCAAAAATCAGGGATACGAGCAGTACTTC.

The chain's CDR3 is CASSQMTAEKLFF. CDR3 sequence (DNA): TGCGCCAGCAGCCAGATGACGGCGGAAAAACTGTTTTTT. This rearrangement joins TRBV4-3 to TRBJ1-4; D gene ambiguous. CDR1 is LGHNA and CDR2 is YSLEER in the germline V gene. Trimming removed 3 bases at V and 8 bases at J, with 10 bases between. The CDR3 totals 13 residues.

V gene TRBV19 combines with J gene TRBJ2-5; 7 positions match TRBD2. Losses at the gene ends were 11 bases for V and 5 bases for J; bases not matched to a gene: 5. The germline gives CDR1 LNHDA, CDR2 SQIVND (reference sequence). This CDR3 has 11 residues. Here the CDR3 DNA reads TGTGCCTGGACCGGGAGGGAGACCCAGTACTTC. This translates into CAWTGRETQYF.

This clonotype was detected once. J is TRBJ1-6 and V is TRBV19; 7 bases fit TRBD1. Germline assignment: CDR1 LNHDA and CDR2 SQIVND (reference sequence). V shed 5 bases and J 7 bases; nucleotides not matched to a gene: 2. This CDR3 contains 13 residues. The CDR3 nucleotides are TGTGCCAGTAGTTTACAGGGGAATTCACCCCTCCACTTT. As protein: CASSLQGNSPLHF.

The CDR3 is CASSPPGAFFANTGELFF. In DNA form, the CDR3 reads TGTGCCAGCTCACCACCAGGGGCCTTTTTCGCGAACACCGGGGAGCTGTTTTTT. The J gene is TRBJ2-2, the V gene TRBV18; possible D gene TRBD1, 5 bases. The CDR3 sequence is 18 residues long. The germline V gene encodes CDR1 KGHSH and CDR2 LQKENI. The ends were cut back, 0 bases at V and 0 bases at J, with 14 bases in the middle.

The chain links TRBV9 to TRBJ1-1; TRBD1 might be the D (6 bases). V was clipped by 7 bases and J by 5 bases, with 18 bases between them. CDR3 size: 14 residues. Germline values: CDR1 SGDLS, CDR2 YYNGEE. The DNA for the CDR3 is TGTGCCAGCGCTTCCGGGGGGCTGGTTACTGAAGCTTTCTTT. Amino acid sequence: CASASGGLVTEAFF. The whole variable domain, filled in from reference TRBV9 and TRBJ1-1, reads DSGVTQTPKHLITATGQRVTLRCSPRSGDLSVYWYQQSLDQGLQFLIQYYNGEERAKGNILERFSAQQFPDLHSELNLSSLELGDSALYFCASASGGLVTEAFFGQGTRLTVV.

The chain recombines TRBV7-6 with TRBJ1-1; D is unclear. The CDR3 has 14 residues. Germline V lookup: CDR1 SGHVS, CDR2 FNYEAQ. Trimming removed 4 bases at V and 0 bases at J, with 9 bases between. The CDR3 spells CASSSTEMNTEAFF. In DNA form, the CDR3 reads TGTGCCAGCAGCTCAACAGAAATGAACACTGAAGCTTTCTTT. Full variable domain (missing parts from reference TRBV7-6 and TRBJ1-1): GAGVSQSPRYKVTKRGQDVALRCDPISGHVSLYWYRQALGQGPEFLTYFNYEAQQDKSGLPNDRFSAERPEGSISTLTIQRTEQRDSAMYRCASSSTEMNTEAFFGQGTRLTVV.